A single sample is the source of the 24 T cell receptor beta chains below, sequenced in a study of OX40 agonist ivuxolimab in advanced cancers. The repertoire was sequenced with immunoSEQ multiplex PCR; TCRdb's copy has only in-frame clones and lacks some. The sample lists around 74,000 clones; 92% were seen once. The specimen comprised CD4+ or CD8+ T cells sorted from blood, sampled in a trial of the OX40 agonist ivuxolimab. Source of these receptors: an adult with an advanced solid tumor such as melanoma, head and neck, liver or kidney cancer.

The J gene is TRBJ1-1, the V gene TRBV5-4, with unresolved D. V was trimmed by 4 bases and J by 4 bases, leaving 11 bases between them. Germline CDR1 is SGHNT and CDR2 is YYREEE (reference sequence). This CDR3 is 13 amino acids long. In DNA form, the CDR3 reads TGTGCCAGCAGCCTCCGACGGGGCACTGAAGCTTTCTTT. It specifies CASSLRRGTEAFF.

In DNA form, the CDR3 reads TGTGCCATCAGCTATAGCGGGAGGGCCCGGGAGACCCAGTACTTC. Translated: CAISYSGRARETQYF. The chain uses TRBV10-3 and TRBJ2-5; 11 bases line up with TRBD2. CDR1 is ENHRY, CDR2 SYGVKD, per germline. Trimming cost V 6 bases and J 5 bases; bases outside gene matches: 8. The length of the CDR3 is 15 residues.

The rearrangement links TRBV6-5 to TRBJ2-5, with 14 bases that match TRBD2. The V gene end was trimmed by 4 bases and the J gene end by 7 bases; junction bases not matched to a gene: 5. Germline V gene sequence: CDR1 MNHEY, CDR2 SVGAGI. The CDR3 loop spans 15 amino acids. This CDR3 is CASSWGLAGEGTQYF. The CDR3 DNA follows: TGTGCCAGCAGTTGGGGACTAGCGGGAGAGGGGACCCAGTACTTC.

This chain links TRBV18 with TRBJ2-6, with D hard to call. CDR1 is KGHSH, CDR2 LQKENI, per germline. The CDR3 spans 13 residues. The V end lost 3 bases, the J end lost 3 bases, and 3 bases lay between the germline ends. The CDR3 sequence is CASSPVGANVLTF. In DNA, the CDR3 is TGTGCCAGCTCACCTGTTGGGGCCAACGTCCTGACTTTC.

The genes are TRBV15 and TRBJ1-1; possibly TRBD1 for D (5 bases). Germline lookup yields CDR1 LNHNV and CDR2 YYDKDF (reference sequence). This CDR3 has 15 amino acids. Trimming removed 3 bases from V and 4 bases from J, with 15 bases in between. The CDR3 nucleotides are TGTGCCACCAGCAGTGGTCAGGGTAGGGTCACTGAAGCTTTCTTT. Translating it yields CATSSGQGRVTEAFF.

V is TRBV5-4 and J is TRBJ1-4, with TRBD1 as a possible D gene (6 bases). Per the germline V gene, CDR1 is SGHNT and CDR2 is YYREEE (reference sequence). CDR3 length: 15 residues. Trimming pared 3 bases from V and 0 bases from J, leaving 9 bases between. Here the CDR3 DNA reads TGTGCCAGCAGCTGGGACATCGCAACTAATGAAAAACTGTTTTTT. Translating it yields CASSWDIATNEKLFF. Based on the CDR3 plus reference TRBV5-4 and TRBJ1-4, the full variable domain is ETGVTQSPTHLIKTRGQQVTLRCSSQSGHNTVSWYQQALGQGPQFIFQYYREEENGRGNFPPRFSGLQFPNYSSELNVNALELDDSALYLCASSWDIATNEKLFFGSGTQLSVL.

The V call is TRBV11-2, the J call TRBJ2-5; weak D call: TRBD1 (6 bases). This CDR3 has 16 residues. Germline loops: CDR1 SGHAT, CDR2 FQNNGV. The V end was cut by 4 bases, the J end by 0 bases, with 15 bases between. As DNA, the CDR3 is TGTGCCAGCAGCTCCCGACAGGAAACGTACCAAGAGACCCAGTACTTC. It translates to CASSSRQETYQETQYF.

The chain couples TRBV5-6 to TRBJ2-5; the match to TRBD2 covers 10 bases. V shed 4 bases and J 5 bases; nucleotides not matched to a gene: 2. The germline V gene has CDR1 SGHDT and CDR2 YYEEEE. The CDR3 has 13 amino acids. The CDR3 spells CASSAAGGETQYF. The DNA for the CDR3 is TGTGCCAGCAGCGCAGCGGGAGGGGAGACCCAGTACTTC. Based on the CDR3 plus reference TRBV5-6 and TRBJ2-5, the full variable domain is DAGVTQSPTHLIKTRGQQVTLRCSPKSGHDTVSWYQQALGQGPQFIFQYYEEEERQRGNFPDRFSGHQFPNYSSELNVNALLLGDSALYLCASSAAGGETQYFGPGTRLLVL.

The CDR3 DNA reads TGTGCCAGCAGTTACGAGGGAGGCTACACCTTC. Amino acid sequence: CASSYEGGYTF. J is TRBJ1-2 and V is TRBV6-1, with D uncertain. This CDR3 is built from 11 residues. CDR1 MNHNS and CDR2 SASEGT come from the germline V gene. V lost 5 bases and J lost 8, with 9 bases in between.

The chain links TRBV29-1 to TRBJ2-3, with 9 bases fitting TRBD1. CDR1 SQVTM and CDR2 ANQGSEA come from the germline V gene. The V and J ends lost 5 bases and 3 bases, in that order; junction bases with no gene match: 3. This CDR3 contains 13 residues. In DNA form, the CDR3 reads TGCAGCGTTCGACAGGGGGGAACAGATACGCAGTATTTT. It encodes CSVRQGGTDTQYF.

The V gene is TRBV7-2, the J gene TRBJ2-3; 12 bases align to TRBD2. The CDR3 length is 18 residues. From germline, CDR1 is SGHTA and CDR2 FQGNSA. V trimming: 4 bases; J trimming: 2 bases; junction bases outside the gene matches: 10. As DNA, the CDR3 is TGTGCCAGCAGCTCTCTCCTGCGGACTAGCGGGAACACAGATACGCAGTATTTT. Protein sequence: CASSSLLRTSGNTDTQYF.

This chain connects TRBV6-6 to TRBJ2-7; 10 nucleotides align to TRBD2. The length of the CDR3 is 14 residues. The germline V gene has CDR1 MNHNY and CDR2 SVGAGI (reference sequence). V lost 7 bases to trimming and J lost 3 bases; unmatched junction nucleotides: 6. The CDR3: CASTFPSGSYEQYF. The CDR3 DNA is TGTGCCAGCACTTTTCCTAGCGGGAGCTACGAGCAGTACTTC.

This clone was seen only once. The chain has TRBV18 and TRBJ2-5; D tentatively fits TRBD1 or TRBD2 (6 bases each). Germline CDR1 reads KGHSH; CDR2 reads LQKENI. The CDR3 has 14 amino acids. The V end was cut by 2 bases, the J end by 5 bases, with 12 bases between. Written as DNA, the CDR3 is TGTGCCAGCTCACCAGCGGGACACACGGAGACCCAGTACTTC. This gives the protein CASSPAGHTETQYF.

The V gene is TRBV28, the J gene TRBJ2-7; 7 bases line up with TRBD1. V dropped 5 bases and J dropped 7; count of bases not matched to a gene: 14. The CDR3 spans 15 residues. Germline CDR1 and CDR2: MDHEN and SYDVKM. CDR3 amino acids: CASSLFDRVLAEQYF. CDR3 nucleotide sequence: TGTGCCAGCAGTCTCTTCGACAGGGTCCTTGCGGAGCAGTACTTC.

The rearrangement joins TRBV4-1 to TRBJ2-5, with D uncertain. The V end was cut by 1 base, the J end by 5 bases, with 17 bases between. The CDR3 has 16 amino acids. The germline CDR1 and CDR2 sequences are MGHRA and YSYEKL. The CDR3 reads CASSQVIGSVWETQYF. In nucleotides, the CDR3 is TGCGCCAGCAGCCAAGTTATAGGTTCGGTGTGGGAGACCCAGTACTTC.

The CDR3: CASSPEGGTEAFF. In nucleotides, the CDR3 is TGTGCCAGCAGCCCGGAAGGGGGCACTGAAGCTTTCTTT. The chain links TRBV5-6 to TRBJ1-1; maybe TRBD1 (6 bases). Germline CDR1 SGHDT, CDR2 YYEEEE. V was pared by 4 bases and J by 4 bases, with 11 bases between. The CDR3 sequence is 13 residues long.

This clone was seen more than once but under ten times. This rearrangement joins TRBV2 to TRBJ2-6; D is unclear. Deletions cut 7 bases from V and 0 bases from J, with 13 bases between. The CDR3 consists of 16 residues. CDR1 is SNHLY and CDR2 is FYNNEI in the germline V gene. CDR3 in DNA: TGTGCCAGCAAAAGGGAACAGAGCTCTGGGGCCAACGTCCTGACTTTC. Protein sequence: CASKREQSSGANVLTF.

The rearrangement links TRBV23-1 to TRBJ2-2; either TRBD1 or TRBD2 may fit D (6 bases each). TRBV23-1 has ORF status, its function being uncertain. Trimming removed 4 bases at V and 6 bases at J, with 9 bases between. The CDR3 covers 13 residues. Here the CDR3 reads CASSRRGAGELFF. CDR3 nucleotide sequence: TGCGCCAGCAGTCGAAGGGGGGCCGGGGAGCTGTTTTTT.

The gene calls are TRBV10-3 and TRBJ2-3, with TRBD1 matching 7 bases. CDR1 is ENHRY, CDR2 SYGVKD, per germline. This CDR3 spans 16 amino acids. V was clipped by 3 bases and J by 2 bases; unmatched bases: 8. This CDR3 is CAISDSRTGDTDTQYF. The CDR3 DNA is TGTGCCATCAGTGACTCTCGGACAGGAGACACAGATACGCAGTATTTT.

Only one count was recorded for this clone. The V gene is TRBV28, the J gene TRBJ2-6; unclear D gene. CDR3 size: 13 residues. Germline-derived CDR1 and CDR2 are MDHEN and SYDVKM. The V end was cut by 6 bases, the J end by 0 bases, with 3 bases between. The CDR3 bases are TGTGCCAGCAGAATCTCTGGGGCCAACGTCCTGACTTTC. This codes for CASRISGANVLTF.

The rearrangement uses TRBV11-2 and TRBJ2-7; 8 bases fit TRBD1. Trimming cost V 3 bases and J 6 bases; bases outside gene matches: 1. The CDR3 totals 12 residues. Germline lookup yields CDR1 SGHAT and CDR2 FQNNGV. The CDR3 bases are TGTGCCAGCAGCTTCGGACAGGGCGAGCAGTACTTC. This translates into CASSFGQGEQYF.

In DNA, the CDR3 is TGTGCCAGCAGCGTCGGGTCAGGGACCTACGAGCAGTACTTC. Protein sequence: CASSVGSGTYEQYF. The chain has TRBV9 and TRBJ2-7, with D perhaps matching TRBD1 (5 bases). The V gene's germline CDR1 is SGDLS and CDR2 YYNGEE. The CDR3 sequence is 14 residues long. The V end lost 2 bases, the J end lost 2 bases, and 11 bases lay between the germline ends.

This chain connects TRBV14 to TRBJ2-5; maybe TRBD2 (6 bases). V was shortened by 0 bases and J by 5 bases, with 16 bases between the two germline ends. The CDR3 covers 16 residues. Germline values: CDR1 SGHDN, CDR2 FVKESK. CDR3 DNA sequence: TGTGCCAGCAGCCAAGATCTTCCGGGAGCCGTGGAGACCCAGTACTTC. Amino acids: CASSQDLPGAVETQYF.

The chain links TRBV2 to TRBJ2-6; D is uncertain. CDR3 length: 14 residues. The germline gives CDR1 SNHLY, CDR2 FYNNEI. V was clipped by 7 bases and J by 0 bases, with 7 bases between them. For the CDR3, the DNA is TGTGCCAGCAACGGCGCCTCTGGGGCCAACGTCCTGACTTTC. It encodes CASNGASGANVLTF.